A single sample is the source of the 20 T cell receptor beta chains below, sequenced in a study of T cell changes during pregnancy in multiple sclerosis (dated by TCRdb to about 2019). Receptor libraries were prepared by the immunoSEQ multiplex PCR assay. TCRdb re-hosts the immuneACCESS table, in-frame sequences only. Its copies lack some clones; in the studies checked, an unresolved V gene accounts for under half of them, and the cause for the rest is not known. This sample gives about 40,000 clones in total; about 90% of them show up just once. Of the sample, less than 0.9% falls within the top ten clones. The sequenced sample was CD4+ T cells from peripheral blood mononuclear cells, obtained in the third trimester of pregnancy. These receptors originate from a female donor with multiple sclerosis, enrolled in a pregnancy study.

V gene TRBV7-7 combines with J gene TRBJ2-1; 8 bases are shared with TRBD2. The CDR3 contains 15 residues. Germline V lookup: CDR1 SSHAT, CDR2 FNYEAQ (reference sequence). The V gene end was trimmed by 2 bases and the J gene end by 5 bases; junction bases not matched to a gene: 5. This CDR3 is CASSLREGLDNEQFF. The CDR3 region has the DNA TGTGCCAGCAGCTTACGGGAGGGCCTCGACAATGAGCAGTTCTTC.

The V gene is TRBV5-5, the J gene TRBJ1-1, with D tentatively TRBD1 (5 bases). Germline V gene lookup returns CDR1 SGHKS and CDR2 YYEKEE (reference sequence). Trimming removed 4 bases at V and 2 bases at J, with 15 bases between. This CDR3 has 15 residues. The CDR3: CASSRPQVPNTEAFF. The CDR3, as DNA: TGTGCCAGCAGCCGTCCACAGGTTCCAAACACTGAAGCTTTCTTT.

Points on this clone: At the DNA level, this CDR3 is encoded by other sequences in the same sample as well. V and J are TRBV10-1 and TRBJ2-7, with D possibly matching TRBD2 (6 bases). In germline, CDR1 is WNHNN, CDR2 SYGVQD (reference sequence). CDR3 size: 15 residues. The V end was cut by 2 bases, the J end by 0 bases, with 11 bases between. The CDR3 loop is CASSEGTTSSYEQYF. CDR3 bases: TGCGCCAGCAGTGAGGGGACGACTAGCTCCTACGAGCAGTACTTC.

This chain uses TRBV6-5 with TRBJ1-2; D perhaps matches TRBD1 (5 bases). The CDR3 has 13 residues. Germline CDR1 reads MNHEY; CDR2 reads SVGAGI. V dropped 2 bases and J dropped 2 bases, with 6 bases sitting between them. CDR3 region: CASSYGGNYGYTF. CDR3 DNA: TGTGCCAGCAGTTACGGGGGGAACTATGGCTACACCTTC.

This chain connects TRBV4-1 to TRBJ1-1; tentative D call: TRBD1 (6 bases). Deletions cut 5 bases from V and 8 bases from J, with 18 bases between. Germline loops: CDR1 MGHRA, CDR2 YSYEKL. The CDR3 is 14 residues long. CDR3 sequence reads: CASSRGGSISEAFF. As DNA, the CDR3 is TGCGCCAGCAGCAGGGGGGGTTCCATCTCAGAAGCTTTCTTT.

This chain joins TRBV7-9 and TRBJ2-5; D might be TRBD1 (5 bases). V was trimmed by 5 bases and J by 5 bases, leaving 15 bases between them. The length of the CDR3 is 14 residues. Per germline, CDR1 SEHNR and CDR2 FQNEAQ (reference sequence). The CDR3 reads CASSPPGAGETQYF. CDR3 DNA: TGTGCCAGCAGCCCCCCTGGGGCTGGGGAGACCCAGTACTTC.

The chain is built from TRBV7-9 and TRBJ1-1; TRBD1 agrees at 7 bases. Germline trimming cut 5 bases from V and 3 bases from J; bases unmatched to any gene: 9. CDR1 and CDR2 from the germline V gene are SEHNR and FQNEAQ (reference sequence). The CDR3 sequence is 15 residues long. The CDR3 spells CASSLSDRAHTEAFF. The CDR3 DNA is TGTGCCAGCAGCCTATCAGACAGGGCCCACACTGAAGCTTTCTTT.

This clone was picked up one time. The V gene is TRBV5-1, the J gene TRBJ2-7, with D possibly TRBD2 on 10 matching bases. The germline V gene has CDR1 SGHRS and CDR2 YFSETQ. The CDR3 contains 16 residues. V shed 5 bases and J shed 1 base, with 19 bases lying between them. The DNA for the CDR3 is TGCGCCAGCAGTCAAACTAGCGGGACAGGGTCCTACGAGCAGTACTTC. The encoded protein is CASSQTSGTGSYEQYF.

The chain links TRBV7-3 to TRBJ2-1; 9 bases agree with TRBD2. J was trimmed by 7 bases and V by 5 bases; bases with no gene match: 21. CDR3 length: 19 residues. CDR1 SGHTA and CDR2 FQGTGA come from the germline V gene. The chain's CDR3 is CASSPTGAGGPGGDNEQFF. Written as DNA, the CDR3 is TGTGCCAGCAGCCCTACGGGGGCGGGAGGGCCGGGGGGGGATAATGAGCAGTTCTTC.

The V call is TRBV23-1, the J call TRBJ2-5; D gene uncertain. TRBV23-1 is an open reading frame whose function is uncertain. Trimming pared 4 bases from V and 2 bases from J, leaving 8 bases between. There are 13 residues in the CDR3. CDR3 in amino acids: CASSPEFQETQYF. For the CDR3, the DNA is TGCGCCAGCAGTCCTGAGTTTCAAGAGACCCAGTACTTC.

The chain is built from TRBV6-5 and TRBJ2-2, with 10 bases fitting TRBD1. In germline, CDR1 is MNHEY, CDR2 SVGAGI. The CDR3 sequence is 16 residues long. J was trimmed by 7 bases and V by 2 bases; bases with no gene match: 7. In nucleotides, the CDR3 is TGTGCCAGCAGTTACGACAGGGGGCTGAGAATCGGGGAGCTGTTTTTT. The encoded protein is CASSYDRGLRIGELFF.

The chain combines TRBV11-1 with TRBJ1-1, with 7 bases matching TRBD1. Looked up from germline, CDR1 is SGHAT and CDR2 is FQDESV (reference sequence). The CDR3 spans 15 residues. V shed 2 bases and J 2 bases; nucleotides not matched to a gene: 5. The CDR3 region has the DNA TGTGCCAGCAGCTTAAGGACAGGAGAAAACACTGAAGCTTTCTTT. This encodes CASSLRTGENTEAFF.

This rearrangement joins TRBV10-1 to TRBJ2-2; D possibly corresponds to TRBD2 (5 bases). V shed 1 base and J shed 4 bases, with 10 bases lying between them. The CDR3 is 15 residues long. Germline loops: CDR1 WNHNN, CDR2 SYGVQD (reference sequence). The CDR3 DNA reads as TGCGCCAGCAGTGAGTACAGCGGACCCACCGGGGAGCTGTTTTTT. Translating it yields CASSEYSGPTGELFF.

V is TRBV27 and J is TRBJ1-2; TRBD1 might be the D (5 bases). Trimming shortened V by 8 bases and J by 3 bases, and 13 bases separated the two germline ends. From germline, CDR1 is MNHEY and CDR2 SMNVEV (reference sequence). The CDR3 loop spans 13 amino acids. This CDR3 is CASSNQGDYGYTF. The CDR3 DNA is TGTGCCAGCTCCAACCAGGGTGACTATGGCTACACCTTC.

The V call is TRBV5-6, the J call TRBJ1-5, with D perhaps TRBD1 (5 bases). The V gene lost 5 bases and the J gene lost 6 bases, with 18 bases spanning the gap. Germline CDR1 SGHDT, CDR2 YYEEEE. This CDR3 is 15 amino acids long. The CDR3 reads CASSLTGREGQPQHF. CDR3 bases: TGTGCCAGCAGTCTCACGGGCAGGGAGGGTCAGCCCCAGCATTTT.

This sequence joins TRBV5-1 and TRBJ2-5; 11 positions agree with TRBD1. Germline trimming cut 4 bases from V and 1 base from J; bases unmatched to any gene: 3. The CDR3 runs 15 residues. CDR1 is SGHRS, CDR2 YFSETQ, per germline. The CDR3 DNA sequence: TGCGCCAGCAGCCAAGGGACAGGGGGCCAAGAGACCCAGTACTTC. Its protein product is CASSQGTGGQETQYF.

The CDR3 loop reads CASSPRVNTEAFF. The DNA for the CDR3 is TGCGCCAGCAGCCCGAGGGTGAACACTGAAGCTTTCTTT. This chain connects TRBV10-1 to TRBJ1-1; no clear D gene. The germline V gene has CDR1 WNHNN and CDR2 SYGVQD (reference sequence). This CDR3 has 13 amino acids. V dropped 6 bases and J dropped 0 bases, with 8 bases sitting between them.

The chain has TRBV11-2 and TRBJ2-7; 14 positions match TRBD2. The CDR3 is 13 amino acids. J lost 7 bases, V lost 6 bases, and 2 bases had no gene match. Germline assignment: CDR1 SGHAT and CDR2 FQNNGV. This CDR3 reads CASRGTSGREQYF. The CDR3 bases are TGTGCCAGCAGAGGGACTAGCGGGAGAGAGCAGTACTTC.

This chain joins TRBV7-7 and TRBJ2-1, with 7 bases matching TRBD2. The CDR3 length is 14 residues. Germline values: CDR1 SSHAT, CDR2 FNYEAQ (reference sequence). V lost 3 bases, J lost 8 bases, and 7 bases stayed unmatched. CDR3 coding DNA: TGTGCCAGCAGCTTGGCGGGGAGGGTCGATGAGCAGTTCTTC. Translation gives CASSLAGRVDEQFF. The full variable domain, its missing parts supplied by reference TRBV7-7 and TRBJ2-1, is GAGVSQSPRYKVTKRGQDVTLRCDPISSHATLYWYQQALGQGPEFLTYFNYEAQPDKSGLPSDRFSAERPEGSISTLTIQRTEQRDSAMYRCASSLAGRVDEQFFGPGTRLTVL.

The gene calls are TRBV7-9 and TRBJ2-1; possible D gene TRBD1, 6 bases. The ends were cut back, 4 bases at V and 3 bases at J, with 16 bases in the middle. CDR3 length: 16 residues. From germline, CDR1 is SEHNR and CDR2 FQNEAQ (reference sequence). The CDR3: CASSSLGARFYNEQFF. The CDR3 DNA reads as TGTGCCAGCAGCTCCTTGGGGGCTAGATTCTACAATGAGCAGTTCTTC.